What follows are 26 T cell receptor beta chains derived from one specimen sequenced in a study of blood T cell repertoires in COVID-19. This table comes from immunoSEQ multiplex PCR, and its TCRdb copy is limited to in-frame clones, with some not included. Altogether 340,000 or so clones are present, 80% to 90% being singletons, with the ten largest covering roughly 4%. Sequenced sample: PBMCs or T cells enriched from blood (not recorded which). The receptors derive from a woman aged 40 to 55 with acute COVID-19.

The chain joins TRBV5-1 to TRBJ2-5; 7 bases are a match to TRBD2. The CDR3 spans 17 residues. Germline trimming cut 4 bases from V and 3 bases from J; bases unmatched to any gene: 15. CDR1 is SGHRS and CDR2 is YFSETQ in the germline V gene. CDR3 sequence: CASSPGGSSGFKETQYF. CDR3 sequence (DNA): TGCGCCAGCAGCCCAGGAGGTTCTAGCGGATTCAAAGAGACCCAGTACTTC. The whole variable domain, remainder taken from reference TRBV5-1 and TRBJ2-5, is KAGVTQTPRYLIKTRGQQVTLSCSPISGHRSVSWYQQTPGQGLQFLFEYFSETQRNKGNFPGRFSGRQFSNSRSEMNVSTLELGDSALYLCASSPGGSSGFKETQYFGPGTRLLVL.

The gene calls are TRBV9 and TRBJ2-2; D is undetermined. The germline CDR1 and CDR2 sequences are SGDLS and YYNGEE. This CDR3 is built from 14 residues. Trimming shortened V by 3 bases and J by 0 bases, and 6 bases separated the two germline ends. CDR3 nucleotides: TGTGCCAGCAGCGCCTATACGAACACCGGGGAGCTGTTTTTT. Its protein product is CASSAYTNTGELFF.

This chain links TRBV9 with TRBJ1-3; the D gene is possibly TRBD1 (5 bases). V was pared by 3 bases and J by 0 bases, with 7 bases between. Germline V gene data show CDR1 as SGDLS and CDR2 as YYNGEE. There are 14 residues in the CDR3. CDR3 DNA sequence: TGTGCCAGCAGCGGACAGAGCTCTGGAAACACCATATATTTT. Protein product: CASSGQSSGNTIYF.

V and J are TRBV19 and TRBJ2-7; the match to TRBD1 covers 11 bases. The germline gives CDR1 LNHDA, CDR2 SQIVND (reference sequence). The CDR3 runs 15 residues. Unmatched junction bases numbered 8, after V lost 6 bases and J lost 4 bases. In DNA form, the CDR3 reads TGTGCCAGTAGCTGGACAGGGGGCTCTGTTTACGAGCAGTACTTC. Its protein product is CASSWTGGSVYEQYF.

The V and J genes are TRBV15 and TRBJ2-3; 11 nucleotides match TRBD2. Losses at the gene ends were 0 bases for V and 3 bases for J; bases not matched to a gene: 2. The CDR3 runs to 16 residues. Germline-derived CDR1 and CDR2 are LNHNV and YYDKDF (reference sequence). The CDR3 DNA is TGTGCCACCAGCAGAGATCTAGCGGGAGGTACAGATACGCAGTATTTT. Its translation is CATSRDLAGGTDTQYF.

The J gene is TRBJ2-5, the V gene TRBV18, with unresolved D. Germline V gene sequence: CDR1 KGHSH, CDR2 LQKENI. Trimming shortened V by 0 bases and J by 3 bases, and 8 bases separated the two germline ends. The CDR3 consists of 14 residues. The CDR3 coding sequence is TGTGCCAGCTCACCACCTTCAGGAAAAGAGACCCAGTACTTC. Protein sequence: CASSPPSGKETQYF.

This clone has a handful of counts. CDR3 residues: CASARDFQETQYF. CDR3 nucleotides: TGTGCCAGCGCCCGGGACTTCCAAGAGACCCAGTACTTC. The chain joins TRBV2 to TRBJ2-5; the D gene is possibly TRBD2 (6 bases). In germline, CDR1 is SNHLY, CDR2 FYNNEI. CDR3 length equals 13 residues. Between the trimmed V and J ends, which lost 8 bases and 1 base, there was a span of 11 bases.

This clone was observed once. The J gene is TRBJ1-2, the V gene TRBV18, with TRBD1 identical over 9 bases. Germline V gene sequence: CDR1 KGHSH, CDR2 LQKENI. J gave up 5 bases and V 0 bases, and 7 bases lay outside the gene matches. This CDR3 contains 16 residues. This chain's CDR3 is CASSPPSLGQGYGYTF. The CDR3 coding sequence is TGTGCCAGCTCACCACCGTCACTGGGACAGGGTTATGGCTACACCTTC.

This chain uses TRBV7-2 with TRBJ2-3; 8 nucleotides line up with TRBD1. Per germline, CDR1 SGHTA and CDR2 FQGNSA. The junction had 4 bases not matched to a gene; V was cut back by 5 bases and J by 3 bases. The CDR3 consists of 14 residues. The CDR3 loop is CASSPWTGTDTQYF. The CDR3 DNA reads as TGTGCCAGCAGCCCCTGGACAGGGACAGATACGCAGTATTTT.

The rearrangement links TRBV28 to TRBJ2-2; 7 bases align to TRBD1. CDR3 length equals 15 residues. The germline V gene encodes CDR1 MDHEN and CDR2 SYDVKM. The trim removed 5 bases at V and 5 bases at J, leaving 8 bases unmatched. The CDR3 region is CASSPAGTETGELFF. CDR3 DNA sequence: TGTGCCAGCAGTCCAGCCGGGACAGAGACCGGGGAGCTGTTTTTT.

The rearrangement uses TRBV10-3 and TRBJ1-6, with TRBD1 matching 9 bases. Per germline, CDR1 ENHRY and CDR2 SYGVKD. V lost 2 bases and J lost 15; bases outside the gene matches: 8. CDR3 size: 14 residues. CDR3 nucleotide sequence: TGTGCCATCAGTGAGGGGATAACGGGACAGGGCCTCCACTTT. This codes for CAISEGITGQGLHF.

This clone was seen more than once but under ten times. The chain couples TRBV20-1 to TRBJ2-1, with 7 bases fitting TRBD2. This CDR3 contains 13 residues. CDR1 is DFQATT, CDR2 SNEGSKA, per germline (reference sequence). The ends lost 3 bases at V and 5 bases at J; junction bases unmatched: 4. The CDR3 DNA is TGCAGTGCTAGTCGGGGGGAAAACAATGAGCAGTTCTTC. Residues: CSASRGENNEQFF.

The chain uses TRBV11-3 and TRBJ2-3; D is unresolved. V was trimmed by 3 bases and J by 2 bases, leaving 9 bases between them. This CDR3 has 14 amino acids. CDR1 and CDR2 (germline): SGHNT, YENEEA. The CDR3: CASSFSFSTDTQYF. The CDR3, as DNA: TGTGCCAGCAGCTTTAGCTTTTCCACAGATACGCAGTATTTT.

The genes are TRBV5-4 and TRBJ2-5; 11 nucleotides align to TRBD2. Germline V gene lookup returns CDR1 SGHNT and CDR2 YYREEE (reference sequence). V shed 4 bases, J shed 3 bases, and the junction held 5 bases outside the gene matches. This CDR3 region has 15 residues. CDR3 sequence reads: CASSKPGLAEETQYF. The DNA of the CDR3 is TGTGCCAGCAGCAAACCGGGACTAGCGGAAGAGACCCAGTACTTC.

This sequence joins TRBV12-3 or TRBV12-4 and TRBJ1-3, with TRBD1 matching 8 bases. This CDR3 contains 12 residues. The CDR3 sequence: CGGRGPGNTIYF. CDR3 coding DNA: TGTGGTGGCAGGGGGCCAGGAAACACCATATATTTT.

This sequence joins TRBV5-1 and TRBJ1-1; tentative D call: TRBD1 (6 bases). V lost 4 bases to trimming and J lost 7 bases, with 14 bases between them. Germline lookup yields CDR1 SGHRS and CDR2 YFSETQ. The CDR3 covers 13 residues. CDR3 loop: CASSRGQRGEAFF. For the CDR3, the DNA is TGCGCCAGCAGCCGCGGACAGAGAGGTGAAGCTTTCTTT. Drawing the rest from reference TRBV5-1 and TRBJ1-1, the complete variable domain is KAGVTQTPRYLIKTRGQQVTLSCSPISGHRSVSWYQQTPGQGLQFLFEYFSETQRNKGNFPGRFSGRQFSNSRSEMNVSTLELGDSALYLCASSRGQRGEAFFGQGTRLTVV.

The chain links TRBV4-2 to TRBJ1-6, with 7 nucleotides matching TRBD1. This CDR3 contains 15 residues. V shed 1 base and J 8 bases; nucleotides not matched to a gene: 5. Germline CDR1 LGHNA, CDR2 YNFKEQ. Here the CDR3 reads CASSQGRDRDSPLHF. CDR3 in DNA: TGTGCCAGCAGCCAAGGGAGAGACAGGGATTCACCCCTCCACTTT.

The chain is built from TRBV6-6 and TRBJ2-1; tentative D call: TRBD2 (6 bases). The CDR3 extends over 14 amino acids. Germline CDR1 MNHNY, CDR2 SVGAGI (reference sequence). Trimming took 7 bases from V and 3 from J, leaving 13 bases between them. The DNA of the CDR3 is TGTGCCAGCATCGGGGAGGCGGGCTACAATGAGCAGTTCTTC. Translation: CASIGEAGYNEQFF.

The chain combines TRBV6-5 with TRBJ1-1; no firm D call. With 2 bases removed from V and 0 bases from J, the gap between germline ends came to 10 bases. Germline V gives CDR1 MNHEY, CDR2 SVGAGI. The CDR3 is made up of 15 amino acids. The CDR3 coding sequence is TGTGCCAGCAGTTACGTTTGGGGAGTGAACACTGAAGCTTTCTTT. Its translation is CASSYVWGVNTEAFF.

This chain links TRBV19 with TRBJ1-5, with D tentatively TRBD1 (5 bases). This CDR3 has 14 amino acids. V shed 9 bases and J shed 2 bases, with 14 bases lying between them. Germline V gives CDR1 LNHDA, CDR2 SQIVND (reference sequence). The CDR3 is CARVQGLGNQPQHF. CDR3 in DNA: TGTGCCAGAGTGCAGGGTTTGGGCAATCAGCCCCAGCATTTT.

The genes are TRBV19 and TRBJ2-1; TRBD2 aligns across 8 bases. The ends lost 5 bases at V and 4 bases at J; junction bases unmatched: 7. The CDR3 has 15 residues. CDR1 is LNHDA and CDR2 is SQIVND in the germline V gene (reference sequence). CDR3 nucleotide sequence: TGTGCCAGTAGTGAGCTGACGGGAGGGTACAATGAGCAGTTCTTC. This sequence encodes CASSELTGGYNEQFF.

The rearrangement links TRBV27 to TRBJ1-2; no clear D gene. The CDR3 spans 14 residues. V lost 5 bases and J lost 5, with 15 bases in between. CDR1 is MNHEY, CDR2 SMNVEV, per germline (reference sequence). CDR3 bases: TGTGCCAGCAGTGCGGCGGGAGGGAGTTATGGCTACACCTTC. Translated: CASSAAGGSYGYTF.

The genes are TRBV29-1 and TRBJ2-7; 7 bases map to TRBD2. Germline values: CDR1 SQVTM, CDR2 ANQGSEA. Losses at the gene ends were 4 bases for V and 5 bases for J; bases not matched to a gene: 5. The CDR3 covers 12 residues. This chain's CDR3 is CSVVSGLNEQYF. CDR3 DNA sequence: TGCAGCGTTGTTAGCGGGCTGAACGAGCAGTACTTC.

Of note for this clone: The same CDR3 arises from other DNA sequences in this sample as well. The chain carries TRBV19 and TRBJ1-2; D might be TRBD1 (5 bases). CDR3 length: 13 amino acids. V dropped 3 bases and J dropped 4 bases, with 9 bases sitting between them. The V gene's germline CDR1 is LNHDA and CDR2 SQIVND (reference sequence). CDR3 in DNA: TGTGCCAGTAGTATGCCGGGGGGCTATGGCTACACCTTC. This encodes CASSMPGGYGYTF.

The table lists this clone with a count of one. The V gene is TRBV29-1, the J gene TRBJ1-1; D not resolved. V lost 4 bases and J 4 bases, leaving 10 bases between the germline ends. The germline V gene encodes CDR1 SQVTM and CDR2 ANQGSEA. This CDR3 region has 12 residues. DNA for the CDR3: TGCAGCGTTGGAGGATTTGTCACTGAAGCTTTCTTT. It is translated as CSVGGFVTEAFF.

V gene TRBV18 combines with J gene TRBJ2-1; perhaps TRBD2 as D (5 bases). CDR1 and CDR2 (germline): KGHSH, LQKENI. This CDR3 is built from 15 residues. V was trimmed by 2 bases and J by 4 bases, leaving 12 bases between them. CDR3 DNA: TGTGCCAGCTCACCATTCGACGGGGTATACAATGAGCAGTTCTTC. Its translation is CASSPFDGVYNEQFF.